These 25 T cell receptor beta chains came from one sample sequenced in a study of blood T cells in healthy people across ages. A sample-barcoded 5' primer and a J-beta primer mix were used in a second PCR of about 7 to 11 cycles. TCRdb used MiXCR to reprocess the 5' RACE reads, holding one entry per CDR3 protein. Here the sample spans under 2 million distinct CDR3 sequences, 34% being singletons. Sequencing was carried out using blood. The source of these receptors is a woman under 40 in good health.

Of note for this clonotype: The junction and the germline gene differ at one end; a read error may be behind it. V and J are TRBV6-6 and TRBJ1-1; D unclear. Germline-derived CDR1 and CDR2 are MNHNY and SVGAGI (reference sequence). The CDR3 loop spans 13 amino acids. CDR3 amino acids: CASSSPLDTKAFF. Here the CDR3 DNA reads TGTGCCAGCAGTTCCCCCCTCGACACTAAAGCTTTCTTT.

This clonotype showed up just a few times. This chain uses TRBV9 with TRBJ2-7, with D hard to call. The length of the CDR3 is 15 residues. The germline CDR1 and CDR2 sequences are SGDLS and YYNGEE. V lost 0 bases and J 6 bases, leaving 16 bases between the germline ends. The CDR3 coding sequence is TGTGCCAGCAGCGTAGGGCAGGTGGGTTCGGGCGAGCAGTACTTC. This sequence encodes CASSVGQVGSGEQYF.

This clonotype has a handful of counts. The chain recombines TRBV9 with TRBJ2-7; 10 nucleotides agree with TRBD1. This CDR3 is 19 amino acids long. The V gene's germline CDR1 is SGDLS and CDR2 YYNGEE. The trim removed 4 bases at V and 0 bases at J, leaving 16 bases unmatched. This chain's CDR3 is CASSPGTGDWREASYEQYF. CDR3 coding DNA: TGTGCCAGCAGCCCGGGGACAGGGGATTGGCGGGAGGCCTCCTACGAGCAGTACTTC.

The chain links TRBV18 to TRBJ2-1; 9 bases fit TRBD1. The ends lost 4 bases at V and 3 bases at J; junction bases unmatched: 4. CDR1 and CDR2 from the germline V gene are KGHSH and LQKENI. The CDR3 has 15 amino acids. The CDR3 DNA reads TGTGCCAGCTCACTACAGGGGGCGAACTACAATGAGCAGTTCTTC. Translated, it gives CASSLQGANYNEQFF.

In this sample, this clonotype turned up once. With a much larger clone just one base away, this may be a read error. In DNA, the CDR3 is TGCAGCGCTGTCGACAGGGGGCGGAATGAGCAGTTCTTC. As protein: CSAVDRGRNEQFF. V gene TRBV29-1 combines with J gene TRBJ2-1; 10 bases are a match to TRBD1. V dropped 7 bases and J dropped 7; count of bases not matched to a gene: 7. Looked up from germline, CDR1 is SQVTM and CDR2 is ANQGSEA. The CDR3 totals 13 residues.

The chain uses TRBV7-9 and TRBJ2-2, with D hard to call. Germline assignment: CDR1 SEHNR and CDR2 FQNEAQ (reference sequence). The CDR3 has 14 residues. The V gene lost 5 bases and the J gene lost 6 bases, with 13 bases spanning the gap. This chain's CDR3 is CASSPQRWSGELFF. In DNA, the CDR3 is TGTGCCAGCAGCCCCCAAAGGTGGTCCGGGGAGCTGTTTTTT.

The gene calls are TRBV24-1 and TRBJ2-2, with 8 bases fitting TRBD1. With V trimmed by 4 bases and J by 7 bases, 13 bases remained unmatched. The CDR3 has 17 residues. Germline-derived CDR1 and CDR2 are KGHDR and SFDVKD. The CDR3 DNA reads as TGTGCCACCAGTGACATCGGACAGGGCAAGGTCGGCGGGGAGCTGTTTTTT. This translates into CATSDIGQGKVGGELFF.

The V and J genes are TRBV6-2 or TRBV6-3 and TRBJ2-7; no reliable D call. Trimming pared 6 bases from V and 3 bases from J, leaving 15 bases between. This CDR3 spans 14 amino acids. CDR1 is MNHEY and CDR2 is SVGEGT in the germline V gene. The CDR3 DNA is TGTGCCAGCAGACTCCGCGGAACCAACTACGAGCAGTACTTC. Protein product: CASRLRGTNYEQYF.

The CDR3: CASATGASSGNTIYF. CDR3 DNA: TGCGCCAGCGCAACAGGGGCGAGCTCTGGAAACACCATATATTTT. The rearrangement links TRBV5-1 to TRBJ1-3, with 7 bases that match TRBD1. This CDR3 has 15 amino acids. CDR1 is SGHRS and CDR2 is YFSETQ in the germline V gene. V gave up 7 bases and J gave up 0 bases; unmatched junction bases: 7.

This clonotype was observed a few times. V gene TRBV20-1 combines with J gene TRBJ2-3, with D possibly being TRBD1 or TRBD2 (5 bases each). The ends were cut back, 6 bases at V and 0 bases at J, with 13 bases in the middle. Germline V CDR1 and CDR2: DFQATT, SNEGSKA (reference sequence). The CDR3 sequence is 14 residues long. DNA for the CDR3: TGCAGTGCCACCGGGACGGTTAGCACAGATACGCAGTATTTT. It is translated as CSATGTVSTDTQYF.

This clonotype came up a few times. CDR3 DNA: TGTGCCAGCAGTTTACACGGGCCCCAAGAGACCCAGTACTTC. Its translation: CASSLHGPQETQYF. The rearrangement uses TRBV27 and TRBJ2-5, with D unclear. V shed 2 bases and J shed 1 base, with 8 bases lying between them. Germline CDR1 and CDR2: MNHEY and SMNVEV (reference sequence). This CDR3 contains 14 residues.

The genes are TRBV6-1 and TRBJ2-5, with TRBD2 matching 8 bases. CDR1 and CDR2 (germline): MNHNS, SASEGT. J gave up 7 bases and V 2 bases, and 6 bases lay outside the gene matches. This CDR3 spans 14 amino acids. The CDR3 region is CASSERPAGGTQYF. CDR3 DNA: TGTGCCAGCAGTGAAAGACCCGCGGGGGGGACCCAGTACTTC.

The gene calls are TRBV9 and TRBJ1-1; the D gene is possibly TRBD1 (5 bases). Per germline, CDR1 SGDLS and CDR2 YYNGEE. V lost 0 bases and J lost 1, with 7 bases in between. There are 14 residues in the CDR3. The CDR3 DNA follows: TGTGCCAGCAGCGTAGAACAGGAGAACACTGAAGCTTTCTTT. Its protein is CASSVEQENTEAFF.

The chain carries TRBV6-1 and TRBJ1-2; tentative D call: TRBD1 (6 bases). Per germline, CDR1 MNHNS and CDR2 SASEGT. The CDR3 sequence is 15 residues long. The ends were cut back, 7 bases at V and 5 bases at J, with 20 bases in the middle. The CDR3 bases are TGTGCCAGCAAGAGCAGCTGGGGGCCGGAATATGGCTACACCTTC. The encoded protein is CASKSSWGPEYGYTF.

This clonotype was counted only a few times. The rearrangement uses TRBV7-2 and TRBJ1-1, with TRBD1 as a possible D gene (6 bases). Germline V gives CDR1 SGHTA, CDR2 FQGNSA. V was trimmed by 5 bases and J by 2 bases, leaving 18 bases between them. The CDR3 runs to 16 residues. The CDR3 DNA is TGTGCCAGCAGCCCCAGGGCGGGGACAAAAAACACTGAAGCTTTCTTT. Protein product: CASSPRAGTKNTEAFF.

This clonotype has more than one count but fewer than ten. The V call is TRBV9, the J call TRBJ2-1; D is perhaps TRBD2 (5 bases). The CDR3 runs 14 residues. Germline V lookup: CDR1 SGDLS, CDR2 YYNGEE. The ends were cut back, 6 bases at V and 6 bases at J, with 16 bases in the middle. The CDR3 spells CASKRGPGFNEQFF. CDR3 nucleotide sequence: TGTGCCAGCAAACGGGGTCCAGGATTCAATGAGCAGTTCTTC.

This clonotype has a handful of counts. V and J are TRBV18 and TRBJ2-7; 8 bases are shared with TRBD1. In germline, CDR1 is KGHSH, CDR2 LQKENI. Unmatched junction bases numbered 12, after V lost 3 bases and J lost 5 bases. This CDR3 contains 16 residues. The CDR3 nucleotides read TGTGCCAGCTCACCGCCCCGAGAGACAGGGGTCCACGAGCAGTACTTC. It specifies CASSPPRETGVHEQYF.

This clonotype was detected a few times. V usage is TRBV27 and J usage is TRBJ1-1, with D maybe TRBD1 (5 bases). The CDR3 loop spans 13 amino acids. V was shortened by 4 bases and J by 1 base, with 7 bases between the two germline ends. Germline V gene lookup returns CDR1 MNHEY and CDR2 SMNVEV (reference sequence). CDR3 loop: CASSWQGNTEAFF. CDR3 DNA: TGTGCCAGCAGTTGGCAGGGGAACACTGAAGCTTTCTTT.

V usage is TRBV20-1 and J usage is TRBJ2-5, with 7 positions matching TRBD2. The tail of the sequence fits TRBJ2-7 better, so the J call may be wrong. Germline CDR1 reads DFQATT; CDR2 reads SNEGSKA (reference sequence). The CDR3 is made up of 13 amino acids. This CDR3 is CSPLVAGVNEQYF. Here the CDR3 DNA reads TGCAGCCCCCTGGTGGCGGGAGTCAACGAGCAGTACTTC.

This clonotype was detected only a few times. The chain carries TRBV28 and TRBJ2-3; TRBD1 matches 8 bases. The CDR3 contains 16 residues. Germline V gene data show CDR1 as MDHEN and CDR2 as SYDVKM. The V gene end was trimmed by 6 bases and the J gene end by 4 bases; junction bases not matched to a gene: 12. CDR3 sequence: CASRPRQGPVADTQYF. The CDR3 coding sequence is TGTGCCAGCAGGCCGAGACAGGGGCCGGTCGCAGATACGCAGTATTTT. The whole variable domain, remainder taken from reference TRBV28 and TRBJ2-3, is DVKVTQSSRYLVKRTGEKVFLECVQDMDHENMFWYRQDPGLGLRLIYFSYDVKMKEKGDIPEGYSVSREKKERFSLILESASTNQTSMYLCASRPRQGPVADTQYFGPGTRLTVL.

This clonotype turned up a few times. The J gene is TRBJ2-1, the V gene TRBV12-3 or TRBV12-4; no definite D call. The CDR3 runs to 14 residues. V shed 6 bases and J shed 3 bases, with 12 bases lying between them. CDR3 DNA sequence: TGTGCCAGCAGCCGCCACGGTGACTACAATGAGCAGTTCTTC. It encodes CASSRHGDYNEQFF.

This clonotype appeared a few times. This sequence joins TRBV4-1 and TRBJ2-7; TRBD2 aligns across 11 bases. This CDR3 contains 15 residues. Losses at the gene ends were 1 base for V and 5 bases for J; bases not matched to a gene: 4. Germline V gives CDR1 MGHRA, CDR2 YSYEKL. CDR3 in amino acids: CASSQAPSGRNEQYF. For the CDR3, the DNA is TGCGCCAGCAGCCAAGCGCCTAGCGGGAGGAACGAGCAGTACTTC.

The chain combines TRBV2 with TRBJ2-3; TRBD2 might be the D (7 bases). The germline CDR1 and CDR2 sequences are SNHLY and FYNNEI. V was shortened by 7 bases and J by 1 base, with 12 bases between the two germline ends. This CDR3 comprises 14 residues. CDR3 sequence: CASIRGGRTDTQYF. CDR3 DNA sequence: TGTGCCAGCATTAGGGGGGGGCGCACAGATACGCAGTATTTT.

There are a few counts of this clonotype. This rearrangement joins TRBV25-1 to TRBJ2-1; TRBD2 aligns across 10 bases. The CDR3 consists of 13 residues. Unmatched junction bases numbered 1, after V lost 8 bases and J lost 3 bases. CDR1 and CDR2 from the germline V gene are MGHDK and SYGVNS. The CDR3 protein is CASRLAGYNEQFF. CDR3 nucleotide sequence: TGTGCCAGCCGACTAGCGGGCTACAATGAGCAGTTCTTC. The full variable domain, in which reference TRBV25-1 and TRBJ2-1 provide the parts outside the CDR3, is EADIYQTPRYLVIGTGKKITLECSQTMGHDKMYWYQQDPGMELHLIHYSYGVNSTEKGDLSSESTVSRIRTEHFPLTLESARPSHTSQYLCASRLAGYNEQFFGPGTRLTVL.

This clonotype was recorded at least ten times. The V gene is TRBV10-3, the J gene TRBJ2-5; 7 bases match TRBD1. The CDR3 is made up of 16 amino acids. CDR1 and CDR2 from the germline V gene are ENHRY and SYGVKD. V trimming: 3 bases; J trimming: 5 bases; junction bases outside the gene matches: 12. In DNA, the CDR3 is TGTGCCATCAGTGAAGGGGAACTCCAGGGGGAGGAGACCCAGTACTTC. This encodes CAISEGELQGEETQYF.